Listed below are T cell receptor beta chains from one sample, sequenced in a study of T cells after yellow fever vaccination. From the 5' RACE reads, TCRdb called clonotypes with MiXCR, one entry per CDR3 protein. The table records some 150,000 distinct CDR3 sequences, around 6.3% of them present only once. The input for sequencing was CD4+ T cells sorted from PBMCs, taken 10 days after the yellow fever booster vaccination. The receptors derive from a man aged 25 to 40 who received the YFV17D yellow fever vaccine. Each CDR3 is given with its conserved first and last residue. The D gene is left open where the match is weak. Only some rows state a clone size, as once, few, many or a class for expanded clones.

clone size: many; J gene: TRBJ1-5; V gene: TRBV16; D gene: TRBD1; CDR3 protein: CASSRPPGQGHSNQPQHF; CDR3 DNA: TGTGCCAGCAGCCGCCCCCCGGGACAGGGCCATAGCAATCAGCCCCAGCATTTT
clone size: many; J gene: TRBJ1-1; V gene: TRBV12-3/TRBV12-4; D gene: .; CDR3 protein: CASSFGSRVDTEAFF; CDR3 DNA: TGTGCCAGCAGTTTTGGTTCGCGCGTGGACACTGAAGCTTTCTTT
clone size: .; J gene: TRBJ2-1; V gene: TRBV4-3; D gene: TRBD2; CDR3 protein: CASSLTLMGTNNEQFF; CDR3 DNA: TGCGCCAGCAGCCTTACTTTAATGGGGACTAACAATGAGCAGTTCTTC
clone size: many; J gene: TRBJ2-1; V gene: TRBV7-6; D gene: TRBD2; CDR3 protein: CASSYQLAGDGEQFF; CDR3 DNA: TGTGCCAGCAGCTACCAACTAGCGGGAGATGGAGAGCAGTTCTTC
clone size: many; J gene: TRBJ2-7; V gene: TRBV7-9; D gene: TRBD2; CDR3 protein: CASSLSGRLLTYEQYF; CDR3 DNA: TGTGCCAGCAGCTTGAGCGGGAGGCTTTTGACCTACGAGCAGTACTTC
clone size: many; J gene: TRBJ2-7; V gene: TRBV29-1; D gene: .; CDR3 protein: CSVVRDIPGEQYF; CDR3 DNA: TGCAGCGTTGTCAGGGACATCCCCGGGGAGCAGTACTTC
clone size: many; J gene: TRBJ2-3; V gene: TRBV7-2; D gene: .; CDR3 protein: CASSQGPAQYF; CDR3 DNA: TGTGCCAGCAGCCAGGGACCGGCGCAGTATTTT
clone size: .; J gene: TRBJ2-7; V gene: TRBV20-1; D gene: .; CDR3 protein: CSVGHEQYF; CDR3 DNA: TGCAGTGTGGGCCACGAGCAGTACTTC
clone size: many; J gene: TRBJ2-3; V gene: TRBV20-1; D gene: .; CDR3 protein: CSADWVGLRDTQYF; CDR3 DNA: TGCAGTGCTGACTGGGTGGGTTTAAGGGATACGCAGTATTTT
clone size: many; J gene: TRBJ1-1; V gene: TRBV5-1; D gene: TRBD1; CDR3 protein: CASSPSPGQGGTEAFF; CDR3 DNA: TGCGCCAGCAGCCCCTCCCCGGGACAGGGAGGTACTGAAGCTTTCTTT
clone size: once; J gene: TRBJ2-7; V gene: TRBV5-6; D gene: .; CDR3 protein: CASGLGRSYEQYF; CDR3 DNA: TGTGCCAGCGGCCTCGGGCGGTCCTACGAGCAGTACTTC
clone size: many; J gene: TRBJ2-2; V gene: TRBV5-5; D gene: .; CDR3 protein: CASSFVVPDTGELFF; CDR3 DNA: TGTGCCAGCAGCTTCGTAGTTCCCGACACCGGGGAGCTGTTTTTT
clone size: .; J gene: TRBJ2-7; V gene: TRBV5-4; D gene: TRBD2; CDR3 protein: CASSWAGGTYEQYF; CDR3 DNA: TGTGCCAGCAGCTGGGCGGGAGGGACATACGAGCAGTACTTC
clone size: many; J gene: TRBJ2-7; V gene: TRBV5-1; D gene: .; CDR3 protein: CASSLPGDEQYF; CDR3 DNA: TGCGCCAGCAGCCTGCCCGGGGACGAGCAGTACTTC
clone size: many; J gene: TRBJ2-3; V gene: TRBV18; D gene: .; CDR3 protein: CASSPRGYAGTDTQYF; CDR3 DNA: TGTGCCAGCTCACCACGGGGATATGCTGGCACAGATACGCAGTATTTT
clone size: many; J gene: TRBJ2-3; V gene: TRBV5-6; D gene: TRBD1; CDR3 protein: CASSLRQGRYF; CDR3 DNA: TGTGCCAGCAGCCTAAGACAGGGAAGGTATTTT
clone size: few; J gene: TRBJ2-1; V gene: TRBV28; D gene: .; CDR3 protein: CASSFRLRVHEQFF; CDR3 DNA: TGTGCCAGCAGTTTCCGCCTCCGTGTGCATGAGCAGTTCTTC
clone size: few; J gene: TRBJ2-1; V gene: TRBV11-3; D gene: .; CDR3 protein: CASSLGAHEQFF; CDR3 DNA: TGTGCCAGCAGCTTAGGCGCCCATGAGCAGTTCTTC
clone size: many; J gene: TRBJ2-5; V gene: TRBV20-1; D gene: .; CDR3 protein: CSAGTRTETQYF; CDR3 DNA: TGCAGTGCTGGGACACGAACGGAGACCCAGTACTTC
clone size: many; J gene: TRBJ2-1; V gene: TRBV5-1; D gene: TRBD2; CDR3 protein: CASSQIAGAYNEQFF; CDR3 DNA: TGCGCCAGCAGCCAAATAGCGGGAGCCTACAATGAGCAGTTCTTC
clone size: many; J gene: TRBJ2-7; V gene: TRBV11-2; D gene: .; CDR3 protein: CASSRRTHMSGPSLHEQYF; CDR3 DNA: TGTGCCAGCAGCCGACGTACTCATATGTCAGGGCCTTCACTCCACGAGCAGTACTTC
clone size: many; J gene: TRBJ2-5; V gene: TRBV25-1; D gene: .; CDR3 protein: CASSQGGGQYGTQYF; CDR3 DNA: TGTGCCAGCAGCCAAGGTGGTGGACAGTACGGGACCCAGTACTTC
clone size: many; J gene: TRBJ2-3; V gene: TRBV20-1; D gene: .; CDR3 protein: CSAEPYTDTQYF; CDR3 DNA: TGCAGTGCAGAACCATATACAGATACGCAGTATTTT
clone size: many; J gene: TRBJ2-1; V gene: TRBV7-6; D gene: .; CDR3 protein: CASSRGGNEQFF; CDR3 DNA: TGTGCCAGCAGTCGGGGAGGCAATGAGCAGTTCTTC
clone size: many; J gene: TRBJ2-3; V gene: TRBV20-1; D gene: .; CDR3 protein: CSATLLGSRGTDTQYF; CDR3 DNA: TGCAGTGCTACCCTCCTGGGGAGCCGGGGCACAGATACGCAGTATTTT
clone size: many; J gene: TRBJ1-6; V gene: TRBV5-6; D gene: .; CDR3 protein: CASSANRGFYSPLHF; CDR3 DNA: TGTGCCAGCAGCGCAAATCGGGGCTTTTATTCACCCCTCCACTTT
clone size: many; J gene: TRBJ2-1; V gene: TRBV20-1; D gene: TRBD1; CDR3 protein: CSASKVGQAYNEQFF; CDR3 DNA: TGCAGTGCTAGTAAGGTCGGACAGGCATACAATGAGCAGTTCTTC
clone size: many; J gene: TRBJ2-3; V gene: TRBV5-1; D gene: .; CDR3 protein: CASSSGSDTQYF; CDR3 DNA: TGCGCCAGCAGCTCTGGTTCGGATACGCAGTATTTT
clone size: .; J gene: TRBJ2-1; V gene: TRBV20-1; D gene: TRBD1; CDR3 protein: CCARDPTGRYNSYNEQFF; CDR3 DNA: TGCTGTGCTAGAGATCCGACAGGGCGCTACAACTCCTACAATGAGCAGTTCTTC
clone size: many; J gene: TRBJ1-2; V gene: TRBV5-8; D gene: .; CDR3 protein: CASSPGYEYGYTF; CDR3 DNA: TGTGCCAGCAGCCCGGGGTATGAATATGGCTACACCTTC
clone size: many; J gene: TRBJ1-1; V gene: TRBV5-1; D gene: TRBD1; CDR3 protein: CASSLGQAGTEAFF; CDR3 DNA: TGCGCCAGCAGCTTAGGACAGGCGGGGACTGAAGCTTTCTTT
clone size: few; J gene: TRBJ2-7; V gene: TRBV29-1; D gene: TRBD1; CDR3 protein: CSVQGPSEQYF; CDR3 DNA: TGCAGCGTACAGGGGCCCTCCGAGCAGTACTTC
clone size: many; J gene: TRBJ2-5; V gene: TRBV20-1; D gene: .; CDR3 protein: CSASPQPGVQETQYF; CDR3 DNA: TGCAGTGCTAGCCCTCAACCGGGAGTCCAAGAGACCCAGTACTTC
clone size: many; J gene: TRBJ2-2; V gene: TRBV5-1; D gene: .; CDR3 protein: CASRLTGNTGELFF; CDR3 DNA: TGCGCCAGCAGGCTGACAGGGAACACCGGGGAGCTGTTTTTT
clone size: many; J gene: TRBJ2-2; V gene: TRBV11-2; D gene: TRBD2; CDR3 protein: CASSLLAGAVTGELFF; CDR3 DNA: TGTGCCAGCAGCCTCCTAGCGGGAGCCGTCACCGGGGAGCTGTTTTTT
clone size: many; J gene: TRBJ2-2; V gene: TRBV10-3; D gene: TRBD2; CDR3 protein: CAITQEGAGGGELFF; CDR3 DNA: TGTGCCATCACCCAGGAGGGAGCGGGAGGAGGGGAGCTGTTTTTT
clone size: many; J gene: TRBJ2-1; V gene: TRBV7-2; D gene: .; CDR3 protein: CASSFNYNEQFF; CDR3 DNA: TGTGCCAGCAGCTTCAATTACAATGAGCAGTTCTTC
clone size: many; J gene: TRBJ2-5; V gene: TRBV10-3; D gene: TRBD1; CDR3 protein: CAIGQGFETQYF; CDR3 DNA: TGTGCCATCGGACAGGGTTTTGAGACCCAGTACTTC
clone size: few; J gene: TRBJ2-7; V gene: TRBV29-1; D gene: TRBD2; CDR3 protein: CSVECGRASEQYF; CDR3 DNA: TGCAGCGTTGAGTGTGGGAGGGCCTCCGAGCAGTACTTC
clone size: .; J gene: TRBJ2-6; V gene: TRBV20-1; D gene: .; CDR3 protein: CSALSGANVLTF; CDR3 DNA: TGCAGTGCCCTCTCTGGGGCCAACGTCCTGACTTTC
clone size: many; J gene: TRBJ2-1; V gene: TRBV7-2; D gene: .; CDR3 protein: CASSLGWPQGNEQFF; CDR3 DNA: TGTGCCAGCAGCTTAGGCTGGCCCCAGGGGAATGAGCAGTTCTTC
clone size: .; J gene: TRBJ2-7; V gene: TRBV7-2; D gene: .; CDR3 protein: CASSRDSPGSYEQYF; CDR3 DNA: TGTGCCAGCAGCCGTGACTCGCCTGGCTCCTACGAGCAGTACTTC
clone size: many; J gene: TRBJ2-1; V gene: TRBV7-3; D gene: .; CDR3 protein: CASSLNSGEGEQFF; CDR3 DNA: TGTGCCAGCAGCTTAAATTCAGGGGAGGGCGAGCAGTTCTTC
clone size: many; J gene: TRBJ2-3; V gene: TRBV5-1; D gene: .; CDR3 protein: CASSLGAIQDTQYF; CDR3 DNA: TGCGCCAGCAGCTTGGGAGCGATTCAGGATACGCAGTATTTT
clone size: many; J gene: TRBJ2-1; V gene: TRBV12-3/TRBV12-4; D gene: TRBD1; CDR3 protein: CASVRGGAENEQFF; CDR3 DNA: TGTGCCAGCGTTAGAGGGGGCGCGGAGAATGAGCAGTTCTTC
clone size: many; J gene: TRBJ2-2; V gene: TRBV10-3; D gene: .; CDR3 protein: CAISRPGDTGELFF; CDR3 DNA: TGTGCCATCAGTCGACCTGGGGACACCGGGGAGCTGTTTTTT
clone size: many; J gene: TRBJ2-1; V gene: TRBV5-8; D gene: .; CDR3 protein: CASSLPGGGYNEQFF; CDR3 DNA: TGTGCCAGCAGCTTGCCCGGAGGGGGGTACAATGAGCAGTTCTTC
clone size: many; J gene: TRBJ2-3; V gene: TRBV9; D gene: TRBD2; CDR3 protein: CASSVNRRRESTDTQYF; CDR3 DNA: TGTGCCAGCAGCGTAAACCGGCGGCGGGAGAGCACAGATACGCAGTATTTT
clone size: many; J gene: TRBJ2-5; V gene: TRBV20-1; D gene: TRBD2; CDR3 protein: CSARELAGGQVETQYF; CDR3 DNA: TGCAGTGCTAGAGAGCTAGCGGGAGGGCAAGTTGAGACCCAGTACTTC
clone size: few; J gene: TRBJ2-3; V gene: TRBV30; D gene: TRBD2; CDR3 protein: CASTSGSQDTQYF; CDR3 DNA: TGTGCCTCGACTAGCGGGAGTCAAGATACGCAGTATTTT
clone size: .; J gene: TRBJ2-1; V gene: TRBV6-1; D gene: .; CDR3 protein: CASSGGLISYNEQFF; CDR3 DNA: TGTGCCAGCAGCGGCGGACTGATCTCCTACAATGAGCAGTTCTTC
clone size: .; J gene: TRBJ2-5; V gene: TRBV18; D gene: .; CDR3 protein: CASSPSGQETQYF; CDR3 DNA: TGTGCCAGCTCACCTTCGGGGCAAGAGACCCAGTACTTC
clone size: many; J gene: TRBJ2-2; V gene: TRBV4-3; D gene: TRBD2; CDR3 protein: CASSQDGTSGSRELFF; CDR3 DNA: TGCGCCAGCAGCCAAGACGGGACTAGCGGGAGCCGGGAGCTGTTTTTT
clone size: many; J gene: TRBJ2-2; V gene: TRBV20-1; D gene: .; CDR3 protein: CSARQGDTGELFF; CDR3 DNA: TGCAGTGCTAGACAGGGTGACACCGGGGAGCTGTTTTTT
clone size: many; J gene: TRBJ2-2; V gene: TRBV20-1; D gene: .; CDR3 protein: CSARDRVYGELFF; CDR3 DNA: TGCAGTGCTAGAGATCGGGTGTACGGGGAGCTGTTTTTT
clone size: many; J gene: TRBJ2-7; V gene: TRBV23-1; D gene: TRBD2; CDR3 protein: CASPREASYEQYF; CDR3 DNA: TGCGCCAGTCCGCGGGAGGCCTCCTACGAGCAGTACTTC
clone size: many; J gene: TRBJ2-1; V gene: TRBV24-1; D gene: TRBD2; CDR3 protein: CATSEPSGSGSSYNEQFF; CDR3 DNA: TGTGCCACCAGTGAGCCTAGCGGGAGTGGAAGCTCCTACAATGAGCAGTTCTTC